The 8 T cell receptor beta chains reported below all come from one sample, sequenced in a study of T cells in Graves' hyperthyroidism and ophthalmopathy. Amplified TCR beta CDR3 regions came from RNA transcripts. With the HTBI primer set, the TCR CDR3 went through a first round of RT-PCR. MiXCR, applied by TCRdb to the multiplex PCR reads, yields one record per CDR3 protein. The table records 640,000 or so distinct CDR3 sequences, 14% of them present only once. The sample taken for sequencing was blood. The receptors here all came from a woman younger than 35 with Graves' ophthalmopathy.

This clonotype has a count of ten or more. The chain employs TRBV28 and TRBJ2-7; no clear D. Per the germline V gene, CDR1 is MDHEN and CDR2 is SYDVKM. This CDR3 comprises 13 residues. Trimming removed 7 bases from V and 7 bases from J, with 17 bases in between. The CDR3 is CASKSLGSGEQYF. The CDR3 DNA reads as TGTGCCAGCAAAAGTCTCGGGTCCGGGGAGCAGTACTTC.

This clonotype has ten or more counts. The chain carries TRBV6-1 and TRBJ2-3; maybe TRBD2 (5 bases). The V end was cut by 5 bases, the J end by 0 bases, with 6 bases between. The germline V gene has CDR1 MNHNS and CDR2 SASEGT. The CDR3 is 13 residues long. The CDR3 spells CASSWESTDTQYF. CDR3 nucleotide sequence: TGTGCCAGCAGTTGGGAGAGCACAGATACGCAGTATTTT.

CDR3 loop: CASSQSVEDTQYF. The CDR3 bases are TGTGCCAGCAGCCAATCCGTAGAGGATACGCAGTATTTT. This rearrangement joins TRBV3-1 to TRBJ2-3, with no clear D. The germline CDR1 and CDR2 sequences are LGHDT and YNNKEL (reference sequence). Deletions cut 2 bases from V and 6 bases from J, with 9 bases between. This CDR3 has 13 amino acids.

This clonotype has ten or more counts. V and J are TRBV28 and TRBJ1-1; D gene unclear. Germline CDR1 MDHEN, CDR2 SYDVKM. This CDR3 spans 13 amino acids. V was clipped by 3 bases and J by 0 bases, with 5 bases between them. The CDR3 region is CASSFNMNTEAFF. In DNA, the CDR3 is TGTGCCAGCAGTTTCAACATGAACACTGAAGCTTTCTTT.

J is TRBJ1-2 and V is TRBV4-1; 7 positions agree with TRBD1. The length of the CDR3 is 16 residues. Germline CDR1 MGHRA, CDR2 YSYEKL. Trimming removed 3 bases from V and 5 bases from J; junction bases left unmatched: 12. The CDR3 DNA reads as TGCGCCAGCAGCCATCCCTATGCTGAGGACAGGTATGGCTACACCTTC. Residues: CASSHPYAEDRYGYTF.

The genes are TRBV5-6 and TRBJ2-3, with a possible D match to TRBD2 (5 bases). V was shortened by 2 bases and J by 6 bases, with 13 bases between the two germline ends. The length of the CDR3 is 14 residues. Germline-derived CDR1 and CDR2 are SGHDT and YYEEEE. CDR3 DNA sequence: TGTGCCAGCAGCTTTCGGTCTAGCTCCGATACGCAGTATTTT. This sequence encodes CASSFRSSSDTQYF.

This clonotype was detected only a few times. The genes are TRBV12-3 or TRBV12-4 and TRBJ2-1, with D unresolved. With 3 bases removed from V and 9 bases from J, the gap between germline ends came to 6 bases. The CDR3 totals 11 residues. The CDR3 DNA reads TGTGCCAGCAGTTTCGGTCCTGAGCAGTTCTTC. This encodes CASSFGPEQFF.

This clonotype was detected ten times or more. The J gene is TRBJ2-1, the V gene TRBV12-3 or TRBV12-4; 10 nucleotides agree with TRBD2. V dropped 6 bases and J dropped 14; count of bases not matched to a gene: 13. This CDR3 is built from 14 residues. The CDR3 loop reads CASRPGLAIGLEFF. CDR3 bases: TGTGCCAGCAGACCGGGACTAGCGATCGGGCTTGAGTTCTTC.